This T cell receptor beta chain originates from a study of blood T cell repertoires in COVID-19. Across the whole study: Spain, Italy and the United States supplied samples that represented acute and convalescent COVID-19.

The CDR3 has 14 residues. J gave up 2 bases and V 5 bases, and 2 bases lay outside the gene matches. Looked up from germline, CDR1 is WNHNN and CDR2 is SYGVQD (reference sequence). This clone was seen once. Original handling: Reference gene primer amplification in the assay estimated nucleated cell counts. Method: immunoSEQ multiplex PCR; TCRdb's copy keeps in-frame clones and lacks some. That table supplies the V and J calls and clone size; D and trimming were determined from the DNA. This table has fewer than 130,000 clones, approximately 90% appearing once. Specimen: peripheral blood. This TCR was recovered from a woman in her fifties or sixties with acute or convalescent COVID-19. The chain recombines TRBV10-1 with TRBJ2-3, with 9 nucleotides matching TRBD1. The CDR3 loop is CASSTGGSTDTQYF. CDR3 bases: TGCGCCAGCAGTACAGGGGGCTCCACAGATACGCAGTATTTT.